The 10 T cell receptor beta chains presented below share a single source sample, sequenced in a study of molecular identifiers for immune sequencing clone quantification. TCRdb re-derived calls from the PCR reads in MiXCR, one entry per CDR3 protein. The sample yields 90,000 or so distinct CDR3 sequences, around a quarter seen once. The material sequenced was naive CD8+ T cells from blood, with Jurkat cell RNA spiked in. The subset is: FACS-sorted CD8+CD4-CCR7+CD45RA+ naive T cells. The receptors here all came from a human donor in good health. Some libraries in this study had Jurkat cell RNA spiked in.

This clonotype was detected many times. The genes are TRBV6-5 and TRBJ1-1; D not certain. The germline V gene has CDR1 MNHEY and CDR2 SVGAGI. The CDR3 consists of 17 residues. V was clipped by 7 bases and J by 0 bases, with 21 bases between them. This chain's CDR3 is CASTLSGSGNMNTEAFF. CDR3 DNA: TGTGCCAGCACTCTCTCAGGTTCGGGGAACATGAACACTGAAGCTTTCTTT.

A note on this clonotype: This may be a read error: a much more frequent sequence differs by one nucleotide. The chain joins TRBV7-6 to TRBJ2-5; maybe TRBD2 (6 bases). Trimming pared 7 bases from V and 4 bases from J, leaving 22 bases between. CDR1 is SGHVS, CDR2 FNYEAQ, per germline. CDR3 length: 16 amino acids. Here the CDR3 DNA reads TGTGCCAGCACCTCCGACCAGGAGGGGCTCTTAGAGACCCAGTACTTC. The encoded protein is CASTSDQEGLLETQYF. The full variable domain, with the rest looked up from reference TRBV7-6 and TRBJ2-5, is GAGVSQSPRYKVTKRGQDVALRCDPISGHVSLYWYRQALGQGPEFLTYFNYEAQQDKSGLPNDRFSAERPEGSISTLTIQRTEQRDSAMYRCASTSDQEGLLETQYFGPGTRLLVL.

The genes are TRBV4-2 and TRBJ1-3; D is unclear. Trimming left V 0 bases short and J 3 bases short, with 9 bases between. The V gene's germline CDR1 is LGHNA and CDR2 YNFKEQ. The CDR3 runs 15 residues. The CDR3 here is CASSQETTDGNTIYF. As DNA, the CDR3 is TGTGCCAGCAGCCAAGAGACCACAGATGGAAACACCATATATTTT.

The V gene is TRBV13, the J gene TRBJ2-1; the D gene is possibly TRBD1 (6 bases). Germline lookup yields CDR1 PRHDT and CDR2 FYEKMQ (reference sequence). Trimming cost V 8 bases and J 7 bases, with 18 bases left between them. The CDR3 has 14 residues. The chain's CDR3 is CASGRGSGVNEQFF. In DNA, the CDR3 is TGTGCCAGCGGTAGGGGGTCTGGTGTGAATGAGCAGTTCTTC. The complete variable domain, with remaining parts taken from reference TRBV13 and TRBJ2-1, reads AAGVIQSPRHLIKEKRETATLKCYPIPRHDTVYWYQQGPGQDPQFLISFYEKMQSDKGSIPDRFSAQQFSDYHSELNMSSLELGDSALYFCASGRGSGVNEQFFGPGTRLTVL.

This clonotype appeared many times. The chain uses TRBV6-5 and TRBJ1-5; D uncertain. Trimming shortened V by 0 bases and J by 5 bases, and 5 bases separated the two germline ends. The CDR3 loop spans 13 amino acids. The germline gives CDR1 MNHEY, CDR2 SVGAGI. The CDR3 bases are TGTGCCAGCAGTTACTCGCCAGATCAGCCCCAGCATTTT. It codes for CASSYSPDQPQHF.

Remarks on this clonotype: One end of the junction fails to match germline, which may point to a read error. This chain uses TRBV20-1 with TRBJ2-5; D is undetermined. The germline gives CDR1 DFQATT, CDR2 SNEGSKA (reference sequence). This CDR3 comprises 13 residues. The CDR3 nucleotides are TGCAGTGCTGGAGATGAGCAACAAGAGACCCAGTACTTC. This codes for CSAGDEQQETQYF.

Only a few counts were recorded for this clonotype. This rearrangement joins TRBV11-2 to TRBJ2-2; D remains ambiguous. CDR1 and CDR2 from the germline V gene are SGHAT and FQNNGV. Trimming stripped 0 bases from V and 2 bases from J, with 7 bases between. This CDR3 has 15 amino acids. CDR3 amino acids: CASSLEMVNTGELFF. Written as DNA, the CDR3 is TGTGCCAGCAGCTTAGAGATGGTTAACACCGGGGAGCTGTTTTTT.

This clonotype was observed at least ten times. The chain links TRBV5-6 to TRBJ2-3; TRBD1 agrees at 8 bases. The CDR3 length is 15 residues. Germline CDR1 reads SGHDT; CDR2 reads YYEEEE. V was pared by 4 bases and J by 5 bases, with 9 bases of the junction left unmatched. DNA of the CDR3: TGTGCCAGCAGCCCCGAGCAGGGGGCAATAGATACGCAGTATTTT. Translating it yields CASSPEQGAIDTQYF.

The rearrangement joins TRBV4-1 to TRBJ1-5; TRBD1 might be the D (6 bases). Trimming removed 8 bases from V and 2 bases from J, with 25 bases in between. CDR1 and CDR2 (germline): MGHRA, YSYEKL. This CDR3 is 18 amino acids long. The CDR3 loop reads CASCLTSTGKGGNQPQHF. The CDR3 coding sequence is TGCGCCAGCTGCCTTACCTCGACAGGAAAGGGAGGCAATCAGCCCCAGCATTTT.

Of note for this clonotype: A read error is possible here, since a much larger clone lies one base away. The CDR3 ends on some other residue instead of the conserved phenylalanine or tryptophan, so this is likely a read error. The CDR3 is CASSRGHIGNTIYL. In DNA, the CDR3 is TGCGCCAGCAGCAGGGGCCATATTGGAAACACCATATATCTT. This rearrangement joins TRBV4-3 to TRBJ1-3; D may be TRBD1 (5 bases). Germline lookup yields CDR1 LGHNA and CDR2 YSLEER. V gave up 5 bases and J gave up 3 bases, with 11 bases separating them. The CDR3 totals 14 residues.